The rows below give T cell receptor beta chains drawn from one sample of a study of T cells after yellow fever vaccination. Via MiXCR, TCRdb re-called the 5' RACE reads, giving one row per CDR3 protein. Among hundreds of thousands of distinct CDR3 sequences listed, 13% were seen once. Sequenced here: PBMCs, sampled on the day of the yellow fever booster vaccination. These TCRs come from a man aged 30 to 45 who received the YFV17D yellow fever vaccine. The CDR3 runs from the conserved cysteine through the conserved F or W. The order of the fields is D gene, clone size, J gene, V gene, CDR3 protein, CDR3 DNA. D genes are given only for firm matches. A clone size is listed for some rows: how often the clone was seen (once, few, many), or a class if it is expanded.

d_call: NA
clone_size: few
j_call: TRBJ2-3
v_call: TRBV7-2
cdr3_aa: CASSPGGGPWDTQYF
cdr3_nt: TGTGCCAGCAGCCCAGGGGGAGGGCCATGGGATACGCAGTATTTT

d_call: TRBD1
clone_size: few
j_call: TRBJ2-2
v_call: TRBV13
cdr3_aa: CASSPVDRGLTGELFF
cdr3_nt: TGTGCCAGCAGCCCCGTCGACAGGGGGCTCACCGGGGAGCTGTTTTTT

d_call: NA
clone_size: NA
j_call: TRBJ2-3
v_call: TRBV24-1
cdr3_aa: CATSADSTDTQYF
cdr3_nt: TGTGCCACCAGTGCTGATAGCACAGATACGCAGTATTTT

d_call: TRBD1
clone_size: few
j_call: TRBJ1-2
v_call: TRBV30
cdr3_aa: CAWRTTTGVNYGYTF
cdr3_nt: TGTGCCTGGAGAACTACTACAGGGGTCAACTATGGCTACACCTTC

d_call: TRBD2
clone_size: many
j_call: TRBJ2-1
v_call: TRBV4-3
cdr3_aa: CASSQDLAGVRNEQFF
cdr3_nt: TGCGCCAGCAGCCAAGACCTAGCGGGAGTGCGGAATGAGCAGTTCTTC

d_call: TRBD2
clone_size: NA
j_call: TRBJ2-1
v_call: TRBV20-1
cdr3_aa: CSARLAPNNEQFF
cdr3_nt: TGCAGTGCGAGACTAGCGCCTAACAATGAGCAGTTCTTC

d_call: TRBD2
clone_size: few
j_call: TRBJ2-1
v_call: TRBV29-1
cdr3_aa: CSVDSGSSYNEQFF
cdr3_nt: TGCAGCGTTGATAGCGGGAGCTCCTACAATGAGCAGTTCTTC

d_call: NA
clone_size: NA
j_call: TRBJ2-3
v_call: TRBV20-1
cdr3_aa: CSARRGGATDTQYF
cdr3_nt: TGCAGTGCTAGAAGGGGGGGGGCCACAGATACGCAGTATTTT

d_call: NA
clone_size: few
j_call: TRBJ2-1
v_call: TRBV18
cdr3_aa: CASSPPRQAYNEQFF
cdr3_nt: TGTGCCAGCTCACCACCGCGGCAAGCCTACAATGAGCAGTTCTTC

d_call: NA
clone_size: many
j_call: TRBJ2-5
v_call: TRBV18
cdr3_aa: CASSRPTDRETQYF
cdr3_nt: TGTGCCAGCTCCCGGCCCACAGATCGAGAGACCCAGTACTTC

d_call: NA
clone_size: few
j_call: TRBJ2-5
v_call: TRBV12-3/TRBV12-4
cdr3_aa: CASTLGGDGETQYF
cdr3_nt: TGTGCCAGCACTTTAGGGGGGGACGGGGAGACCCAGTACTTC

d_call: NA
clone_size: NA
j_call: TRBJ2-1
v_call: TRBV7-2
cdr3_aa: CASSLVKGSNEQFF
cdr3_nt: TGTGCCAGCAGCTTAGTCAAGGGTTCCAATGAGCAGTTCTTC

d_call: TRBD1
clone_size: NA
j_call: TRBJ1-4
v_call: TRBV7-9
cdr3_aa: CASSLGARGPSNEKLFF
cdr3_nt: TGTGCCAGCAGCTTAGGGGCCAGGGGGCCGAGTAATGAAAAACTGTTTTTT

d_call: TRBD1
clone_size: few
j_call: TRBJ1-5
v_call: TRBV20-1
cdr3_aa: CSATGVRNQPQHF
cdr3_nt: TGCAGTGCCACAGGGGTTCGCAATCAGCCCCAGCATTTT

d_call: NA
clone_size: NA
j_call: TRBJ2-1
v_call: TRBV20-1
cdr3_aa: CCARGIRTNSYNEQFF
cdr3_nt: TGCTGCGCTAGAGGGATCCGAACCAATTCTTACAATGAGCAGTTCTTC

d_call: NA
clone_size: few
j_call: TRBJ2-2
v_call: TRBV5-6
cdr3_aa: CASSRSGRTGELFF
cdr3_nt: TGTGCCAGCAGCCGGTCAGGGCGAACCGGGGAGCTGTTTTTT

d_call: NA
clone_size: many
j_call: TRBJ1-2
v_call: TRBV27
cdr3_aa: CASSFGGGTNGYTF
cdr3_nt: TGTGCCAGCAGTTTCGGGGGAGGTACGAATGGCTACACCTTC

d_call: TRBD2
clone_size: few
j_call: TRBJ2-1
v_call: TRBV27
cdr3_aa: CASSTNTLADSYNEQFF
cdr3_nt: TGTGCCAGCAGCACCAACACCCTAGCGGACTCCTACAATGAGCAGTTCTTC

d_call: NA
clone_size: NA
j_call: TRBJ2-1
v_call: TRBV6-1
cdr3_aa: CASRSYGGGKGNEQFF
cdr3_nt: TGTGCCAGCAGATCATATGGGGGGGGCAAAGGCAATGAGCAGTTCTTC

d_call: TRBD1
clone_size: few
j_call: TRBJ2-1
v_call: TRBV7-2
cdr3_aa: CASSPSTGGVSYNEQFF
cdr3_nt: TGTGCCAGCAGCCCGTCGACAGGGGGTGTCTCCTACAATGAGCAGTTCTTC

d_call: NA
clone_size: NA
j_call: TRBJ2-1
v_call: TRBV18
cdr3_aa: CASSPSSKNNEQFF
cdr3_nt: TGTGCCAGCTCACCATCATCCAAGAACAATGAGCAGTTCTTC